This T cell receptor (beta chain) originates from a study of T cells after yellow fever vaccination. Study-level information: SMART-Seq v4 Ultra Low Input prepared the low-cell-number fractions. Findings and caveats of the study: Clones that expanded after primary vaccination mostly reappeared after the booster (96% CD4, 88% CD8).

Of note for this clonotype: Its target is unknown.

Universal primer sites and UMIs were introduced during 5'RACE template-switching synthesis of TCR cDNA. A single record per CDR3 protein comes from TCRdb applying MiXCR to the 5' RACE reads. Counted here are around 600,000 distinct CDR3 sequences, 9% to 15% occurring once; the ten biggest clones make up about 15%. This CDR3 is 15 amino acids long. This receptor was taken from a man aged 25-45 years who received the YFV17D yellow fever vaccine. Sample: PBMCs, taken on the day of the yellow fever booster vaccination. The chain employs TRBV21-1 and TRBJ2-5; the table's D gene call, TRBD1, was not cross checked with the DNA. TRBV21-1 is a listed pseudogene. CDR3 loop: CASSKRTGTQETQYF. The CDR3 DNA is TGTGCCAGCAGCAAGCGGACAGGGACCCAAGAGACCCAGTACTTC.